Below, 8 T cell receptor beta chains from the same sample are listed, as sequenced in a study of identical twins. TCRdb called the 5' RACE reads again in MiXCR, with one record for every CDR3 protein. The data contain roughly 720,000 distinct CDR3 sequences, about 20% of them seen just once; the ten biggest clones take up around 14%. These data were also reused for a study on T cells expressing NK-cell markers.

The sample consisted of PBMCs. Source of these receptors: a woman aged 18 to 35 in good health.

This chain links TRBV27 with TRBJ2-5; 13 nucleotides agree with TRBD2. Germline values: CDR1 MNHEY, CDR2 SMNVEV (reference sequence). This CDR3 contains 16 residues. The ends lost 6 bases at V and 4 bases at J; junction bases unmatched: 8. DNA for the CDR3: TGTGCCAGCAGGGGACTAGCGGGGTTTCACACAGAGACCCAGTACTTC. Protein sequence: CASRGLAGFHTETQYF.

The chain uses TRBV20-1 and TRBJ2-1; 7 bases align to TRBD2. This CDR3 comprises 16 residues. The trim removed 3 bases at V and 2 bases at J, leaving 10 bases unmatched. Germline V gives CDR1 DFQATT, CDR2 SNEGSKA (reference sequence). The CDR3 protein is CSASPPERGTYNEQFF. CDR3 DNA sequence: TGCAGTGCTAGCCCCCCCGAGCGGGGTACCTACAATGAGCAGTTCTTC.

This clonotype was detected only a few times. This chain joins TRBV7-2 and TRBJ1-3; 9 bases map to TRBD1. CDR1 is SGHTA, CDR2 FQGNSA, per germline. V trimming: 5 bases; J trimming: 1 base; junction bases outside the gene matches: 6. The CDR3 length is 16 residues. CDR3 sequence (DNA): TGTGCCAGCAGCCTAGTACAGGGGGCTTCTGGAAACACCATATATTTT. This gives the protein CASSLVQGASGNTIYF.

DNA for the CDR3: TGTGCCAGCAGCTTAGGGCCGACTAGCGGGTACAATGAGCAGTTCTTC. Translated: CASSLGPTSGYNEQFF. This chain links TRBV7-2 with TRBJ2-1, with 10 bases that match TRBD2. This CDR3 is built from 16 residues. Germline lookup yields CDR1 SGHTA and CDR2 FQGNSA. J was trimmed by 4 bases and V by 1 base; bases with no gene match: 4.

This clonotype was counted ten times or more. The chain carries TRBV4-1 and TRBJ2-1; 7 nucleotides agree with TRBD2. Germline V gene lookup returns CDR1 MGHRA and CDR2 YSYEKL. Trimming removed 1 base from V and 7 bases from J; junction bases left unmatched: 7. This CDR3 is 15 amino acids long. CDR3 nucleotide sequence: TGCGCCAGCAGCCAAGTAGGGGAGGGCTGGAATGAGCAGTTCTTC. Residues: CASSQVGEGWNEQFF.

In the case of this clonotype: It is unclear where the CDR3 begins or ends on the DNA, so no DNA is shown, and the CDR3 is as TCRdb lists it. The chain is built from TRBV7-3 and TRBJ2-1; the table assigns TRBD1, which was not confirmed against the DNA. The germline V gene has CDR1 SGHTA and CDR2 FQGTGA. 10 amino acids form the CDR3, both terminal residues included. The CDR3 loop is CASSWGRGAF.

The chain combines TRBV27 with TRBJ1-2; D unresolved. The CDR3 extends over 13 amino acids. Per the germline V gene, CDR1 is MNHEY and CDR2 is SMNVEV (reference sequence). Deletions cut 5 bases from V and 7 bases from J, with 14 bases between. In DNA form, the CDR3 reads TGTGCCAGCAGTCCTCTGGGGATGGCTGGCTACACCTTC. As protein: CASSPLGMAGYTF.

The rearrangement links TRBV15 to TRBJ1-2; D is ambiguous. The germline gives CDR1 LNHNV, CDR2 YYDKDF (reference sequence). The CDR3 consists of 13 residues. V gave up 0 bases and J gave up 6 bases, with 8 bases separating them. The CDR3 loop reads CATSRDIQDGYTF. The CDR3 DNA is TGTGCCACCAGCAGAGATATTCAGGATGGCTACACCTTC.